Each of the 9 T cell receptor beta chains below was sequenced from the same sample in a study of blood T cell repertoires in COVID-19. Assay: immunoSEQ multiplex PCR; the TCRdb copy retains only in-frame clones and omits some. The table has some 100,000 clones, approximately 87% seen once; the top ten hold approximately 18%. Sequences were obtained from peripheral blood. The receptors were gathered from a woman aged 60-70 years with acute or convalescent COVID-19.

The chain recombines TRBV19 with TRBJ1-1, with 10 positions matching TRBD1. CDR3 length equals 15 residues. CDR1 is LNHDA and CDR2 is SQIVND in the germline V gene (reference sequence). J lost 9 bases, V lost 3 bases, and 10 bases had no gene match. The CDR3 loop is CASSISGTGARKAFF. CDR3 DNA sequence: TGTGCCAGTAGTATCTCCGGGACAGGGGCTCGAAAAGCTTTCTTT. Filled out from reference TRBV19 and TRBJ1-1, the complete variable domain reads DGGITQSPKYLFRKEGQNVTLSCEQNLNHDAMYWYRQDPGQGLRLIYYSQIVNDFQKGDIAEGYSVSREKKESFPLTVTSAQKNPTAFYLCASSISGTGARKAFFGQGTRLTVV.

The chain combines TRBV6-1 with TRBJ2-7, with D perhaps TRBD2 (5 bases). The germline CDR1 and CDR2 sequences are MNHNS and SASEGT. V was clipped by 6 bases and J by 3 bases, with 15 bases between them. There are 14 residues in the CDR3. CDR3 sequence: CASSHGLVVYEQYF. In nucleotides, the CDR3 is TGTGCCAGCAGCCACGGACTGGTCGTCTACGAGCAGTACTTC.

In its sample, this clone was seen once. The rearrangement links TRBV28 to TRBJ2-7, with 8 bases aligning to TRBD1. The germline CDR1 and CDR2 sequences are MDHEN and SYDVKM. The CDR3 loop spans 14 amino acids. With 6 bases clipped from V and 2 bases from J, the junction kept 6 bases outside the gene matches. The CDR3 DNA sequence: TGTGCCAGCAGCAGGACAGGGCGGCCCTACGAGCAGTACTTC. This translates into CASSRTGRPYEQYF.

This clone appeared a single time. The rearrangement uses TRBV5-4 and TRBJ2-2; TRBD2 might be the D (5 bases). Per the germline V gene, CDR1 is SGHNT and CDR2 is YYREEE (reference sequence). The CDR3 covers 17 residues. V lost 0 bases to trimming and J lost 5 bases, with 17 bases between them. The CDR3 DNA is TGTGCCAGCAGCTTGGTTTTGCGGGCGGGCCGGACCGGGGAGCTGTTTTTT. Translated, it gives CASSLVLRAGRTGELFF. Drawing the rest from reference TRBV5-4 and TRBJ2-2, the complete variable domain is ETGVTQSPTHLIKTRGQQVTLRCSSQSGHNTVSWYQQALGQGPQFIFQYYREEENGRGNFPPRFSGLQFPNYSSELNVNALELDDSALYLCASSLVLRAGRTGELFFGEGSRLTVL.

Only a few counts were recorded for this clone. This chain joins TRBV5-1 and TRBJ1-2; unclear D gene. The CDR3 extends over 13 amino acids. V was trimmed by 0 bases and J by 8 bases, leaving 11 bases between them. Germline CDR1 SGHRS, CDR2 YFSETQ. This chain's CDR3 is CASSLGEGSGYTF. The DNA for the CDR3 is TGCGCCAGCAGCTTGGGAGAGGGCTCCGGCTACACCTTC.

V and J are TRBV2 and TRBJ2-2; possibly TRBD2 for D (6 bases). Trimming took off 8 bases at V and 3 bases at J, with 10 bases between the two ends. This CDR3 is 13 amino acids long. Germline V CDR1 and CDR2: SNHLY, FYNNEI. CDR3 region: CASGEVHTGELFF. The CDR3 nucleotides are TGTGCCAGCGGGGAGGTCCACACCGGGGAGCTGTTTTTT.

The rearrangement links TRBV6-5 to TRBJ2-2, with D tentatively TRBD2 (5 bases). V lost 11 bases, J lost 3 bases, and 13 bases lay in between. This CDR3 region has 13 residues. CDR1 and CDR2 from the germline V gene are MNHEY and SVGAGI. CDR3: CAASRVDTGELFF. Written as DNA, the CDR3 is TGTGCCGCGTCGAGGGTGGACACCGGGGAGCTGTTTTTT.

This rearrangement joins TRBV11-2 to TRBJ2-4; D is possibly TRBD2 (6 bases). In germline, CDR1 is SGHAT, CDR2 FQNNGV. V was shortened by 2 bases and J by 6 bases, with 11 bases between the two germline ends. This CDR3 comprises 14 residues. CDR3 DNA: TGTGCCAGCAGCTTATCGGGGCGGGGAAACATTCAGTACTTC. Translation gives CASSLSGRGNIQYF. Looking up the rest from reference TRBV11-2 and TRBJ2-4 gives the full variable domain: EAGVAQSPRYKIIEKRQSVAFWCNPISGHATLYWYQQILGQGPKLLIQFQNNGVVDDSQLPKDRFSAERLKGVDSTLKIQPAKLEDSAVYLCASSLSGRGNIQYFGAGTRLSVL.

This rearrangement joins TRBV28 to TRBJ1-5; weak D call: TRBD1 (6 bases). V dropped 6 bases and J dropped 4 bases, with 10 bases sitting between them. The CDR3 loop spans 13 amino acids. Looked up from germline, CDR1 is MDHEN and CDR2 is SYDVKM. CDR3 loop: CASSWDKNQPQHF. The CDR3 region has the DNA TGTGCCAGCAGCTGGGACAAGAATCAGCCCCAGCATTTT.